The 10 T cell receptor beta chains presented below share a single source sample, sequenced in a study of beta chain features in type 1 diabetes listed by TCRdb under 2018. Points the paper makes about the study in general: A moderate but significant shortening of TCRB CDR3 length was observed in type 1 diabetes patients in all four CD4+ subsets.

Antigen specificity for these receptors is unknown. Receptors were amplified or captured by the immunoSEQ multiplex PCR assay. The High Capacity cDNA Reverse Transcription Kit was used to reverse transcribe all of the isolated RNA, meaning that expressed TCRB transcripts were what got sequenced. This immuneACCESS table, as held by TCRdb, lists in-frame sequences with V and J called but not all clones. Of the missing ones, under half trace to an unresolved V gene in checked studies; the others have no known cause. This sample gives some 350,000 clones in total; around 10% of them show up just once. The ten largest clones capture roughly 0.6% of the sample. Sequenced material: central memory CD4+ T cells from blood. The receptors stem from a man aged 25 to 40 with type 1 diabetes.

This clone was observed a handful of times. The rearrangement links TRBV6-5 to TRBJ1-2; perhaps TRBD1 as D (5 bases). V was trimmed by 5 bases and J by 6 bases, leaving 10 bases between them. This CDR3 contains 12 residues. CDR1 is MNHEY, CDR2 SVGAGI, per germline. The CDR3: CASSEEGDGYTF. The DNA for the CDR3 is TGTGCCAGCAGTGAAGAAGGGGATGGCTACACCTTC.

The gene calls are TRBV6-1 and TRBJ1-5; D is undetermined. V was clipped by 6 bases and J by 3 bases, with 9 bases between them. The CDR3 loop spans 13 amino acids. The germline V gene encodes CDR1 MNHNS and CDR2 SASEGT. CDR3 amino acids: CASSLAVNQPQHF. The CDR3 DNA follows: TGTGCCAGCAGCCTCGCGGTCAATCAGCCCCAGCATTTT.

This clone was counted between two and nine times. This chain links TRBV5-1 with TRBJ2-1; TRBD1 agrees at 9 bases. Per germline, CDR1 SGHRS and CDR2 YFSETQ. V lost 0 bases and J lost 6; bases outside the gene matches: 7. This CDR3 contains 16 residues. CDR3 coding DNA: TGCGCCAGCAGCTTGGAACCGGGACAGGGAACCAATGAGCAGTTCTTC. It is translated as CASSLEPGQGTNEQFF.

There are a few counts of this clone. The chain employs TRBV10-1 and TRBJ1-1; D is ambiguous. This CDR3 is built from 13 residues. Trimming removed 3 bases at V and 5 bases at J, with 10 bases between. In germline, CDR1 is WNHNN, CDR2 SYGVQD (reference sequence). In DNA form, the CDR3 reads TGCGCCAGCAGTGACCCCTCGCGGACTGAAGCTTTCTTT. Its protein is CASSDPSRTEAFF.

This clone was recorded a few times. The chain carries TRBV28 and TRBJ2-5; perhaps TRBD1 as D (5 bases). Germline CDR1 reads MDHEN; CDR2 reads SYDVKM. CDR3 length equals 13 residues. With 8 bases removed from V and 0 bases from J, the gap between germline ends came to 10 bases. DNA for the CDR3: TGTGCCAGCGGACAAGGGTACCAAGAGACCCAGTACTTC. This codes for CASGQGYQETQYF.

This clone came up a few times. The CDR3 DNA reads TGTGCCAGCAGTCCGTGGGACGGAGGCGCGGGCGAGCAGTACTTC. Translated, it gives CASSPWDGGAGEQYF. The chain combines TRBV28 with TRBJ2-7, with D perhaps TRBD1 or TRBD2 (5 bases each). Looked up from germline, CDR1 is MDHEN and CDR2 is SYDVKM. This CDR3 is built from 15 residues. V shed 5 bases and J shed 6 bases, with 20 bases lying between them. Combining the CDR3 with reference TRBV28 and TRBJ2-7 gives the whole variable domain DVKVTQSSRYLVKRTGEKVFLECVQDMDHENMFWYRQDPGLGLRLIYFSYDVKMKEKGDIPEGYSVSREKKERFSLILESASTNQTSMYLCASSPWDGGAGEQYFGPGTRLTVT.

The chain couples TRBV7-6 to TRBJ1-4, with 8 nucleotides matching TRBD1. CDR3 size: 13 residues. V shed 3 bases and J 8 bases; nucleotides not matched to a gene: 2. The germline gives CDR1 SGHVS, CDR2 FNYEAQ. CDR3 sequence reads: CASSFAGGEKLFF. The CDR3 coding sequence is TGTGCCAGCAGCTTTGCAGGGGGCGAAAAACTGTTTTTT.

This clone was detected ten times or more. The CDR3 spells CASSLGVQREFDEQYF. The CDR3 DNA follows: TGTGCCAGCAGCTTAGGGGTTCAAAGGGAATTTGACGAGCAGTACTTC. This chain uses TRBV7-9 with TRBJ2-7, with D unclear. V lost 1 base to trimming and J lost 5 bases, with 18 bases between them. Germline V lookup: CDR1 SEHNR, CDR2 FQNEAQ (reference sequence). This CDR3 contains 16 residues. The full variable domain, rest sourced from reference TRBV7-9 and TRBJ2-7, is DTGVSQNPRHKITKRGQNVTFRCDPISEHNRLYWYRQTLGQGPEFLTYFQNEAQLEKSRLLSDRFSAERPKGSFSTLEIQRTEQGDSAMYLCASSLGVQREFDEQYFGPGTRLTVT.

This clone was detected a few times. Here the CDR3 DNA reads TGCGCCACCACTTTATCTGGGTTCGGGGAAGAGACCCAGTACTTC. It translates to CATTLSGFGEETQYF. The chain uses TRBV5-1 and TRBJ2-5, with D perhaps matching TRBD2 (5 bases). In germline, CDR1 is SGHRS, CDR2 YFSETQ. The V end was cut by 9 bases, the J end by 3 bases, with 21 bases between. The CDR3 covers 15 residues.

The chain links TRBV29-1 to TRBJ2-7, with 7 bases lining up with TRBD2. This CDR3 comprises 12 residues. CDR1 and CDR2 from the germline V gene are SQVTM and ANQGSEA. V shed 8 bases, J shed 4 bases, and the junction held 8 bases outside the gene matches. The CDR3 DNA reads as TGCAGCATTCGCGGGAGTGGGTACGAGCAGTACTTC. Its translation: CSIRGSGYEQYF.